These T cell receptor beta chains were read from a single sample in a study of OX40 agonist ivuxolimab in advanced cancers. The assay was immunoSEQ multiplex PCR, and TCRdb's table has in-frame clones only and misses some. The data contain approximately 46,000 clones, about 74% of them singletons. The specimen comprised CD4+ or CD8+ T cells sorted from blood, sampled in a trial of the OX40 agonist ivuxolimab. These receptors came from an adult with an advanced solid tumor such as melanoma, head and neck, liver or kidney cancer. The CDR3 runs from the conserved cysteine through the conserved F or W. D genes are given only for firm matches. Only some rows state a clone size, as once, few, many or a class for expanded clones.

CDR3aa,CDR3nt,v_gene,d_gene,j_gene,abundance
CASSVSAGGPLDEQFF,TGTGCCAGCAGTGTATCTGCGGGAGGGCCCCTGGATGAGCAGTTCTTC,TRBV2,TRBD2,TRBJ2-1,few
CASSYWGSGNTIYF,TGTGCCAGCAGTTACTGGGGGTCTGGAAACACCATATATTTT,TRBV6-6,NA,TRBJ1-3,NA
CASSLVGQVTYEQYF,TGTGCCAGCAGTCTGGTAGGACAGGTTACCTACGAGCAGTACTTC,TRBV27,TRBD1,TRBJ2-7,NA
CASSTRPRPDEKLFF,TGTGCCAGCAGCACGCGGCCCCGGCCCGATGAAAAACTGTTTTTT,TRBV4-2,NA,TRBJ1-4,NA
CASSPWTGVNTEAFF,TGTGCCAGCAGCCCGTGGACAGGGGTGAACACTGAAGCTTTCTTT,TRBV7-9,TRBD1,TRBJ1-1,NA
CAWRADSNSPLHF,TGTGCCTGGAGGGCGGACAGCAATTCACCCCTCCACTTT,TRBV30,NA,TRBJ1-6,NA
CASSQMTLSSYEQYF,TGCGCCAGCAGCCAAATGACCTTGAGCTCCTACGAGCAGTACTTC,TRBV4-1,NA,TRBJ2-7,few
CASSISGQPQHF,TGTGCCAGCTCCATTAGCGGTCAGCCCCAGCATTTT,TRBV27,NA,TRBJ1-5,medium-sized
CAISEADSFSYEQYF,TGTGCCATCAGTGAGGCTGACAGCTTCTCCTACGAGCAGTACTTC,TRBV10-3,NA,TRBJ2-7,NA
CASSPVPQEAFF,TGTGCCAGCAGCCCCGTTCCCCAAGAGGCTTTCTTT,TRBV7-8,NA,TRBJ1-1,NA
CASSPPGPGLYNEQFF,TGTGCCAGCTCACCACCGGGTCCGGGACTCTACAATGAGCAGTTCTTC,TRBV18,NA,TRBJ2-1,NA
CASRKREGGNEQYF,TGTGCCAGCAGAAAGAGGGAGGGGGGAAACGAGCAGTACTTC,TRBV6-1,NA,TRBJ2-7,NA
CASGTFGQITDTQYF,TGTGCCAGCGGGACATTTGGTCAAATCACAGATACGCAGTATTTT,TRBV6-1,NA,TRBJ2-3,NA
CASSLTSKLEQYF,TGCGCCAGCAGCTTGACGTCAAAACTCGAGCAGTACTTC,TRBV5-1,NA,TRBJ2-7,NA
CASSLPRAGGRLEQYF,TGTGCCAGCAGTCTACCACGGGCGGGAGGGCGGCTCGAGCAGTACTTC,TRBV28,TRBD2,TRBJ2-7,NA
CASRLQWDTEAFF,TGTGCCAGCAGATTACAATGGGACACTGAAGCTTTCTTT,TRBV6-5,NA,TRBJ1-1,NA
CASSQLGYPYNEQFF,TGCGCCAGCAGCCAATTGGGGTACCCCTACAATGAGCAGTTCTTC,TRBV4-1,NA,TRBJ2-1,once
CASSRQTGIGNTIYF,TGTGCCAGCAGCCGCCAGACAGGGATCGGAAACACCATATATTTT,TRBV14,TRBD1,TRBJ1-3,once
CASSPGLGPTEAFF,TGTGCCAGTAGTCCGGGCCTCGGTCCCACTGAAGCTTTCTTT,TRBV19,NA,TRBJ1-1,NA
CASSGTRTGDYYGYTF,TGTGCCAGCAGTGGAACAAGGACAGGGGACTACTATGGCTACACCTTC,TRBV25-1,TRBD1,TRBJ1-2,NA
CASRDRGLRDIYEQYF,TGTGCCAGCCGGGACAGGGGGCTAAGGGATATCTACGAGCAGTACTTC,TRBV28,TRBD1,TRBJ2-7,NA
CASKVSHSYEQYF,TGTGCCAGCAAAGTGAGCCACTCCTACGAGCAGTACTTC,TRBV6-5,NA,TRBJ2-7,NA
CASSVGEGREKLFF,TGTGCCAGCAGCGTAGGGGAGGGGCGCGAAAAACTGTTTTTT,TRBV9,NA,TRBJ1-4,NA
CSARQYTEAFF,TGCAGTGCCCGACAGTACACTGAAGCTTTCTTT,TRBV20-1,NA,TRBJ1-1,NA
CASSQDTWGQGGTGELFF,TGTGCCAGCAGCCAAGATACGTGGGGACAGGGGGGCACCGGGGAGCTGTTTTTT,TRBV14,TRBD1,TRBJ2-2,NA
CASSFILQTPSNYGYTF,TGTGCCAGCAGCTTTATCTTACAGACACCCTCAAACTATGGCTACACCTTC,TRBV5-4,NA,TRBJ1-2,NA
CASSGAYEQYF,TGTGCCAGCAGTGGCGCCTACGAGCAGTACTTC,TRBV28,NA,TRBJ2-7,NA
CASSYGVAGGRRETQYF,TGTGCCAGCAGCTACGGTGTGGCGGGAGGGAGGAGGGAGACCCAGTACTTC,TRBV7-2,TRBD2,TRBJ2-5,few
CASTRLTHNSPLHF,TGTGCCAGCACCCGCCTTACCCATAATTCACCCCTCCACTTT,TRBV5-4,NA,TRBJ1-6,NA
CASSRLAGLNTGELFF,TGTGCCAGCTCGCGACTAGCGGGGTTGAACACCGGGGAGCTGTTTTTT,TRBV18,TRBD2,TRBJ2-2,NA